The entry below gives a single T cell receptor beta chain sequence along with its context. CDR3 length: 16 residues. Trimming cost V 1 base and J 1 base; bases outside gene matches: 3. The germline CDR1 and CDR2 sequences are SGHRS and YFSETQ. These data are taken from a study of Ad26.COV2.S vaccination and SARS-CoV-2 variants. Study information: The donor participated in the COV1001 trial, in its Ad26.COV2.S arm.

Sequencing used immunoSEQ multiplex PCR; TCRdb keeps in-frame clones, though not all of them. The repertoire holds roughly 380,000 clones, with approximately 87% as singletons. Regarding treatment: over 15 received Ad26.COV2.S at low or high dose, single or two shots; several received placebo; per-sample allocation not given. Sampling was performed 63 days after the first vaccine or placebo injection. This chain joins TRBV5-1 and TRBJ2-2, with 8 bases identical to TRBD1. The receptor was derived from a person aged 18 to 65 who received the Ad26.COV2.S COVID-19 vaccine or a placebo. Source: peripheral blood, taken in a trial of Ad26.COV2.S vaccine versus placebo. This chain's CDR3 is CASSLTGTGNTGELFF. As DNA, the CDR3 is TGCGCCAGCAGCTTGACGGGGACAGGGAACACCGGGGAGCTGTTTTTT.